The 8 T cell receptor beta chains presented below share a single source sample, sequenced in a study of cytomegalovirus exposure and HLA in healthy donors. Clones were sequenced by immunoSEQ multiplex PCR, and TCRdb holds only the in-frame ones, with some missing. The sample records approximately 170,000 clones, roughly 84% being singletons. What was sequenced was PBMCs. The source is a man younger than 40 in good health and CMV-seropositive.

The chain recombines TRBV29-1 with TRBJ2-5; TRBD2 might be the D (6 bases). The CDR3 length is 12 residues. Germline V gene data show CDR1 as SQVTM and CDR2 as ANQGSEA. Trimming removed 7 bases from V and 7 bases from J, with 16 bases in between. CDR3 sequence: CSDRAPGATQYF. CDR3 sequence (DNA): TGCAGCGACCGGGCCCCGGGAGCGACCCAGTACTTC.

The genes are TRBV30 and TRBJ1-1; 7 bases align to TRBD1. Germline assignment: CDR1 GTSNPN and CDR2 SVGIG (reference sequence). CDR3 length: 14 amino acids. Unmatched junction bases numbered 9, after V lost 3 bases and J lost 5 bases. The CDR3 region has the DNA TGTGCCTGGAGCCATCCAACAGGGGTTACTGAAGCTTTCTTT. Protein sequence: CAWSHPTGVTEAFF.

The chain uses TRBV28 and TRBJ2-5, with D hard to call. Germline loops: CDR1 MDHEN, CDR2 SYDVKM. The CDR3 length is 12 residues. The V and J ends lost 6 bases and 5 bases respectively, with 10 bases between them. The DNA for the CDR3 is TGTGCCAGCAGGGCTTTTCAGGAGACCCAGTACTTC. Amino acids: CASRAFQETQYF.

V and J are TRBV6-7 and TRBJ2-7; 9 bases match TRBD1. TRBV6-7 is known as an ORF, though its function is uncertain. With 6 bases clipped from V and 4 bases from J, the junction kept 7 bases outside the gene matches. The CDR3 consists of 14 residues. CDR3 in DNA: TGTGCCAGCAGACACAGGGGGCGCGTTTACGAGCAGTACTTC. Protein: CASRHRGRVYEQYF.

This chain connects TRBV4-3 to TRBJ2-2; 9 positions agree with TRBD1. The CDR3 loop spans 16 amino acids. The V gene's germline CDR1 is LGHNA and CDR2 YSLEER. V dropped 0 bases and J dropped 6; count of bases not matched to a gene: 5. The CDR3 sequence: CASSQDGTGIPGELFF. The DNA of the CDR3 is TGCGCCAGCAGCCAAGATGGGACAGGGATCCCCGGGGAGCTGTTTTTT.

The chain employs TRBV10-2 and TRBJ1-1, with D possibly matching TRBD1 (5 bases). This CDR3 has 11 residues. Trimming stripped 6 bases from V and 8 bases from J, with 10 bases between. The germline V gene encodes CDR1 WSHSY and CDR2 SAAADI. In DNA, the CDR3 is TGCGCCAGCAGGGAGCAGGGAGAAGCTTTCTTT. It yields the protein CASREQGEAFF.

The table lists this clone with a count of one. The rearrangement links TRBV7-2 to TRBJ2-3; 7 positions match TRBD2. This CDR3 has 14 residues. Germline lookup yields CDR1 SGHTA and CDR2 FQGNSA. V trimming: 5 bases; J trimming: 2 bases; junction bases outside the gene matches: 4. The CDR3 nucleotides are TGTGCCAGCAGCCTGAGCGGGGACACAGATACGCAGTATTTT. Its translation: CASSLSGDTDTQYF.

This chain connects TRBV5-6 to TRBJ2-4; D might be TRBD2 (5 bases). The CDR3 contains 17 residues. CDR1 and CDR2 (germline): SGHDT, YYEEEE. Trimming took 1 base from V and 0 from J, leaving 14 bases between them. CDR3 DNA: TGTGCCAGCAGCTTGATCCGAGGGCTGGGAGCCAAAAACATTCAGTACTTC. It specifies CASSLIRGLGAKNIQYF.